This T cell receptor (beta chain) stems from a study of response to subunit inactivated influenza vaccine. Study-wide results and limits: That few new T cells are recruited by each seasonal influenza vaccination was the authors' suggestion.

For this clonotype: The antigen is undetermined.

TCRdb passed the RT-PCR reads through MiXCR, listing each CDR3 protein once. Of about 700,000 distinct CDR3 sequences listed, around 14% are singletons. V was shortened by 1 base and J by 0 bases, with 7 bases between the two germline ends. Germline assignment: CDR1 SGHTA and CDR2 FQGNSA. The CDR3 sequence is 16 residues long. This TCR came from a man aged 45-65 years who received an inactivated influenza vaccine. The chain has TRBV7-2 and TRBJ1-6; D remains ambiguous. The sequenced sample was PBMCs from blood, obtained less than 13 days after vaccination. Written as DNA, the CDR3 is TGTGCCAGCAGCTTAGTCCGGAGCTCCTATAATTCACCCCTCCACTTT. Translation: CASSLVRSSYNSPLHF. Complete variable domain (other parts from reference TRBV7-2 and TRBJ1-6): GAGVSQSPSNKVTEKGKDVELRCDPISGHTALYWYRQSLGQGLEFLIYFQGNSAPDKSGLPSDRFSAERTGGSVSTLTIQRTQQEDSAVYLCASSLVRSSYNSPLHFGNGTRLTVT.